The 23 T cell receptor beta chains presented below share a single source sample, sequenced in a study of a mutant IDH1 vaccine in newly diagnosed glioma (dated by TCRdb to about 2021). In the paper's terms, the time point label means: week 35, safety follow-up. Each vaccine dose, consisting of 300 ug of a 20-mer mutant IDH1 peptide in Montanide, was administered subcutaneously with topical imiquimod. The library was built by means of the immunoSEQ multiplex PCR assay. Held by TCRdb, this immuneACCESS table contains in-frame sequences only and omits some clones. Under half of the omission traces to an unresolved V gene where checked; the cause of the rest is unknown. This sample gives about 30,000 clones in total; around 73% of them show up just once. The top ten hold around 11% of the sample. For these TCRs, the target antigens are not known. The sequencing here drew on PBMCs, taken from a glioma patient whose treatment included an IDH1 peptide vaccine. The origin of the receptors is a middle-aged woman with glioma.

The chain has TRBV6-1 and TRBJ2-7; 7 positions agree with TRBD1. The CDR3 spans 13 residues. Germline-derived CDR1 and CDR2 are MNHNS and SASEGT. Trimming removed 4 bases from V and 7 bases from J; junction bases left unmatched: 7. The chain's CDR3 is CASSGTGRGEQYF. The CDR3 region has the DNA TGTGCCAGCAGTGGGACAGGAAGAGGAGAGCAGTACTTC.

The CDR3 loop reads CASSLFPPAADTQYF. CDR3 sequence (DNA): TGTGCCAGCAGTCTCTTCCCCCCAGCGGCAGATACGCAGTATTTT. V and J are TRBV11-2 and TRBJ2-3; D is possibly TRBD2 (5 bases). V lost 6 bases and J lost 4, with 17 bases in between. The CDR3 has 15 amino acids. Per germline, CDR1 SGHAT and CDR2 FQNNGV.

This clone was seen a handful of times. In DNA, the CDR3 is TGCAGCGCCGAGGGCGGGCCAACTAATGAAAAACTGTTTTTT. Translating it yields CSAEGGPTNEKLFF. V gene TRBV29-1 combines with J gene TRBJ1-4; D unclear. The CDR3 is made up of 14 amino acids. The germline V and J ends were trimmed by 7 bases and 0 bases, with 12 bases remaining between them. CDR1 SQVTM and CDR2 ANQGSEA come from the germline V gene.

The chain joins TRBV10-1 to TRBJ1-6, with no clear D. V lost 3 bases, J lost 6 bases, and 18 bases lay in between. Germline V gives CDR1 WNHNN, CDR2 SYGVQD (reference sequence). The CDR3 sequence is 17 residues long. Written as DNA, the CDR3 is TGCGCCAGCAGTGACCTAGTTGAGGCAGGACCTAATTCACCCCTCCACTTT. Amino acids: CASSDLVEAGPNSPLHF.

The chain links TRBV10-1 to TRBJ1-4, with D perhaps TRBD1 (6 bases). Trimming shortened V by 3 bases and J by 7 bases, and 9 bases separated the two germline ends. Germline CDR1 is WNHNN and CDR2 is SYGVQD (reference sequence). The CDR3 has 13 amino acids. The CDR3 spells CASSDRGGEKLFF. CDR3 bases: TGCGCCAGCAGTGACAGGGGAGGTGAAAAACTGTTTTTT.

This chain links TRBV2 with TRBJ2-7; D is uncertain. V lost 7 bases to trimming and J lost 0 bases, with 10 bases between them. The V gene's germline CDR1 is SNHLY and CDR2 FYNNEI. This CDR3 spans 13 amino acids. CDR3 sequence: CASTPLNSYEQYF. CDR3 DNA sequence: TGTGCCAGCACCCCACTTAACTCCTACGAGCAGTACTTC.

The chain carries TRBV25-1 and TRBJ2-3, with D perhaps TRBD1 or TRBD2 (7 bases each). The CDR3 is 12 amino acids. Germline CDR1 reads MGHDK; CDR2 reads SYGVNS. V was pared by 7 bases and J by 8 bases, with 13 bases between. CDR3 bases: TGTGCCAGCACCACAGGGGAGGGTACGCAGTATTTT. Amino acids: CASTTGEGTQYF.

The V call is TRBV2, the J call TRBJ1-5; TRBD1 matches at 7 bases. Germline V gene lookup returns CDR1 SNHLY and CDR2 FYNNEI. The trim removed 6 bases at V and 1 base at J, leaving 3 bases unmatched. This CDR3 region has 14 residues. CDR3 sequence reads: CASRQGGSNQPQHF. Here the CDR3 DNA reads TGTGCCAGCAGGCAGGGGGGGAGCAATCAGCCCCAGCATTTT.

This clone was observed once. The chain carries TRBV7-9 and TRBJ2-3; 9 bases fit TRBD2. This CDR3 has 16 residues. Germline V lookup: CDR1 SEHNR, CDR2 FQNEAQ (reference sequence). V shed 1 base, J shed 3 bases, and the junction held 5 bases outside the gene matches. The DNA of the CDR3 is TGTGCCAGCAGCTTAGGGGCGGGGGGGCGGACAGATACGCAGTATTTT. Protein product: CASSLGAGGRTDTQYF.

CDR3 in DNA: TGTGCCAGCAGCTCGCCTGACCGACCCGAGGACTATGGCTACACCTTC. It specifies CASSSPDRPEDYGYTF. V gene TRBV7-9 combines with J gene TRBJ1-2; no clear D. The CDR3 has 16 residues. From germline, CDR1 is SEHNR and CDR2 FQNEAQ (reference sequence). V dropped 4 bases and J dropped 3 bases, with 18 bases sitting between them.

In the case of this clone: The junction does not match germline at one end; this may be a read error. V usage is TRBV11-3 and J usage is TRBJ2-1; D unclear. The CDR3 is 11 residues long. CDR1 SGHNT and CDR2 YENEEA come from the germline V gene. CDR3 coding DNA: TGTGCCAGCAGATTAGCAGATGAGCAGTTCTTC. It codes for CASRLADEQFF.

The chain employs TRBV18 and TRBJ2-5; D may be TRBD2 (5 bases). The V and J ends lost 6 bases and 2 bases respectively, with 13 bases between them. There are 14 residues in the CDR3. Germline V gene data show CDR1 as KGHSH and CDR2 as LQKENI. The CDR3 DNA reads as TGTGCCAGCTCCCCCCTAGCAAGACAAGAGACCCAGTACTTC. Translation gives CASSPLARQETQYF. Combining the CDR3 with reference TRBV18 and TRBJ2-5 gives the whole variable domain NAGVMQNPRHLVRRRGQEARLRCSPMKGHSHVYWYRQLPEEGLKFMVYLQKENIIDESGMPKERFSAEFPKEGPSILRIQQVVRGDSAAYFCASSPLARQETQYFGPGTRLLVL.

V gene TRBV6-1 combines with J gene TRBJ1-2; no clear D. The CDR3 covers 14 residues. The V and J ends lost 3 bases and 4 bases respectively, with 12 bases between them. Germline loops: CDR1 MNHNS, CDR2 SASEGT. The CDR3 here is CASSDGGNIYGYTF. In DNA form, the CDR3 reads TGTGCCAGCAGTGATGGAGGGAATATCTATGGCTACACCTTC.

The gene calls are TRBV6-4 and TRBJ2-2; TRBD2 aligns across 8 bases. The junction had 3 bases not matched to a gene; V was cut back by 0 bases and J by 0 bases. This CDR3 comprises 17 residues. Germline CDR1 and CDR2: MRHNA and SNTAGT. The CDR3 loop reads CASSDSGSGANTGELFF. The CDR3 DNA reads as TGTGCCAGCAGTGACTCGGGTAGCGGGGCGAACACCGGGGAGCTGTTTTTT.

Turning to this clone: At one boundary the junction diverges from the germline segment, which might be a read error. The gene calls are TRBV7-8 and TRBJ1-2; D gene ambiguous. The CDR3 consists of 14 residues. The germline gives CDR1 SGHVS, CDR2 FQNEAQ. The DNA for the CDR3 is TGTGCCAGCAGCTTAGATATTTCGGTGGGCGGGTATCACTTC. This codes for CASSLDISVGGYHF.

This clone was seen only a few times. The J gene is TRBJ2-1, the V gene TRBV10-1; D could derive from TRBD1 or TRBD2 (5 bases each). The CDR3 is 14 residues long. The V gene's germline CDR1 is WNHNN and CDR2 SYGVQD (reference sequence). V lost 5 bases and J lost 6, with 14 bases in between. The CDR3 loop reads CASSLRGRINEQFF. The CDR3, as DNA: TGCGCCAGCAGTCTTCGGGGCAGAATCAATGAGCAGTTCTTC.

The chain uses TRBV4-3 and TRBJ2-1; 9 nucleotides agree with TRBD2. CDR1 is LGHNA and CDR2 is YSLEER in the germline V gene. This CDR3 comprises 16 residues. V shed 0 bases and J 4 bases; nucleotides not matched to a gene: 4. Here the CDR3 reads CASSQDPTSGYNEQFF. CDR3 in DNA: TGCGCCAGCAGCCAAGACCCGACTAGCGGATACAATGAGCAGTTCTTC.

This clone was recorded a few times. The chain combines TRBV7-2 with TRBJ1-5; a weak D match, TRBD1 (6 bases). Trimming removed 5 bases from V and 4 bases from J, with 12 bases in between. Looked up from germline, CDR1 is SGHTA and CDR2 is FQGNSA. The CDR3 runs to 14 residues. The CDR3, as DNA: TGTGCCAGCAGCCAGGGGATACAGAATCAGCCCCAGCATTTT. It encodes CASSQGIQNQPQHF.

The chain couples TRBV5-4 to TRBJ1-2, with TRBD1 matching 7 bases. Trimming at V came to 2 bases and at J to 8 bases, leaving 6 bases not matched to a gene. CDR1 SGHNT and CDR2 YYREEE come from the germline V gene (reference sequence). This CDR3 has 13 residues. The chain's CDR3 is CASSFDRVDGYTF. The CDR3 DNA is TGTGCCAGCAGCTTCGACAGGGTGGACGGCTACACCTTC. Full variable domain (remainder filled in from reference TRBV5-4 and TRBJ1-2): ETGVTQSPTHLIKTRGQQVTLRCSSQSGHNTVSWYQQALGQGPQFIFQYYREEENGRGNFPPRFSGLQFPNYSSELNVNALELDDSALYLCASSFDRVDGYTFGSGTRLTVV.

This clone occurred a few times. V and J are TRBV10-3 and TRBJ2-2; either TRBD1 or TRBD2 may supply D (5 bases each). This CDR3 spans 15 amino acids. V was cut by 6 bases and J by 1 base, with 12 bases left in between. CDR1 is ENHRY and CDR2 is SYGVKD in the germline V gene. The CDR3 loop is CAIRGELGNTGELFF. CDR3 bases: TGTGCCATCAGGGGGGAATTGGGGAACACCGGGGAGCTGTTTTTT.

V gene TRBV6-6 combines with J gene TRBJ2-3; TRBD2 aligns across 8 bases. Germline CDR1 reads MNHNY; CDR2 reads SVGAGI (reference sequence). This CDR3 spans 16 amino acids. J was trimmed by 6 bases and V by 0 bases; bases with no gene match: 8. Here the CDR3 reads CASSYSPGGATDTQYF. For the CDR3, the DNA is TGTGCCAGCAGTTACTCCCCCGGGGGGGCCACCGATACGCAGTATTTT.

The rearrangement uses TRBV27 and TRBJ1-2; no firm D call. This CDR3 is 13 amino acids long. Trimming stripped 2 bases from V and 8 bases from J, with 12 bases between. Looked up from germline, CDR1 is MNHEY and CDR2 is SMNVEV (reference sequence). The DNA for the CDR3 is TGTGCCAGCAGTTTACTCCGTAAGGGAGGCTACACCTTC. This gives the protein CASSLLRKGGYTF.

The sample holds a few counts of this clone. At one end, the junction sequence differs from germline, possibly due to a read error. The chain couples TRBV7-7 to TRBJ2-5; 9 bases align to TRBD2. The germline V gene encodes CDR1 SSHAT and CDR2 FNYEAQ (reference sequence). This CDR3 has 14 residues. The CDR3 DNA is TGTGCTAGCAGCTTAGCGGGGGATGGAGAGACCCAGTACTTC. Translation: CASSLAGDGETQYF.